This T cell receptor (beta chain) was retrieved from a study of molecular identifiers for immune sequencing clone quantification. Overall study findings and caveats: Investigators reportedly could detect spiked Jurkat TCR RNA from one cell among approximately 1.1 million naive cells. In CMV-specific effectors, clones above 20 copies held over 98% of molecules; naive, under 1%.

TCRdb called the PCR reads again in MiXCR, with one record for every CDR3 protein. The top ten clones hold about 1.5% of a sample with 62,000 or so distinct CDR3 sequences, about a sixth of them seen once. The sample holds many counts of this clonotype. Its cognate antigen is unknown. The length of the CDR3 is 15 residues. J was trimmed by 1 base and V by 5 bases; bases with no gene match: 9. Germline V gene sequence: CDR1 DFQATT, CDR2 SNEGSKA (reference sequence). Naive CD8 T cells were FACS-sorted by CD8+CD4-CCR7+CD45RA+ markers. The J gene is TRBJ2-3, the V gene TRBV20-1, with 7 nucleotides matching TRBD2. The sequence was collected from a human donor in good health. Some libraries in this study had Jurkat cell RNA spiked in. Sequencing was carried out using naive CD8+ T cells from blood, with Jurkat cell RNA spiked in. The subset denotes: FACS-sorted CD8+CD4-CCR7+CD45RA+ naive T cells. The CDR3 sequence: CSAPRLAWGTDTQYF. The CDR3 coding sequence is TGCAGTGCTCCACGACTAGCTTGGGGCACAGATACGCAGTATTTT.